This T cell receptor (beta chain) was retrieved from a study of identical twins. Whole-study findings and limits: Models underestimated how often monozygotic twins shared out-of-frame TCR alpha. Rather than following the same donors, the conclusions depended on cross-sectional statistical analysis.

The sample holds a few counts of this clonotype. Antigen unknown. CDR3 length: 14 residues. Germline V gene lookup returns CDR1 SGDLS and CDR2 YYNGEE. V lost 4 bases to trimming and J lost 7 bases, with 15 bases between them. Using its own MiXCR run on the 5' RACE reads, TCRdb lists one record per CDR3 protein. Here the sample spans hundreds of thousands of distinct CDR3 sequences, 6.1% being singletons. No donor was unhealthy or non-Caucasian. This clonotype originated in a man aged 18 to 35 in good health. Sequencing was carried out using naive T cells sorted from blood. V gene TRBV9 combines with J gene TRBJ1-5; unclear D gene. For the CDR3, the DNA is TGTGCCAGCAGCCCCCGAGGAGGGCCCCAGCCCCAGCATTTT. This translates into CASSPRGGPQPQHF.